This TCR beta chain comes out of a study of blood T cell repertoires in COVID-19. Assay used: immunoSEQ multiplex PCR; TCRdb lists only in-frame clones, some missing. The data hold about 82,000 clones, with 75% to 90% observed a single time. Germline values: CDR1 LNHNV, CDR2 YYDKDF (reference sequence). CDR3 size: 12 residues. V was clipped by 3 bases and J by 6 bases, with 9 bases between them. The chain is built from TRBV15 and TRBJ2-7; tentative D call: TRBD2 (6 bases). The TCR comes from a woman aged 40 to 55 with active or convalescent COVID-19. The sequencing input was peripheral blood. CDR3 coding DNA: TGTGCCACCAGCAGGGGACTGACCGAGCAGTACTTC. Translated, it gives CATSRGLTEQYF.